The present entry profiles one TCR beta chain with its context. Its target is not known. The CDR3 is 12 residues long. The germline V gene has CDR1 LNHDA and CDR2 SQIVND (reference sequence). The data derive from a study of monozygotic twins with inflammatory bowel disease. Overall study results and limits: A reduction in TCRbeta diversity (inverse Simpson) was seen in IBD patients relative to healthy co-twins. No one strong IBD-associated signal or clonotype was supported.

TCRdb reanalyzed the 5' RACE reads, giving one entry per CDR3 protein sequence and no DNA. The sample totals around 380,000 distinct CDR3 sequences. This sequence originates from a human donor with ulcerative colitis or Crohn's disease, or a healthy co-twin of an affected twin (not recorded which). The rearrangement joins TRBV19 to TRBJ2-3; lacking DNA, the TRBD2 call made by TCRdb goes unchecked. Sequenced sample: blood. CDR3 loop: CASSGTPDTQYF.